This T cell receptor (beta chain) derives from a study of memory CD4+ T cells and cytomegalovirus serostatus. The germline V gene encodes CDR1 SGHVS and CDR2 FQNEAQ. The CDR3 has 13 residues. Trimming took off 5 bases at V and 0 bases at J, with 5 bases between the two ends. The sort gate was single viable CD3+CD4+CD8-CD45RO+ cells for memory CD4+ T cells. Study results and limitations: Of 150 to 200 reported CMV TCRbeta sequences, about 67 were found in memory CD4+ repertoires.

The assay was immunoSEQ multiplex PCR, and TCRdb's table has in-frame clones only and misses some. The table includes under 100,000 clones, 80% detected once. For this clone: Its target is unknown.

The chain has TRBV7-8 and TRBJ1-3; D remains unclear. The sequencing sample was made of memory CD4+ T cells from blood. This sequence originates from an adult in good health and CMV-seronegative. CDR3 sequence (DNA): TGTGCCAGCAGCCAGCGCTCTGGAAACACCATATATTTT. Translation: CASSQRSGNTIYF.